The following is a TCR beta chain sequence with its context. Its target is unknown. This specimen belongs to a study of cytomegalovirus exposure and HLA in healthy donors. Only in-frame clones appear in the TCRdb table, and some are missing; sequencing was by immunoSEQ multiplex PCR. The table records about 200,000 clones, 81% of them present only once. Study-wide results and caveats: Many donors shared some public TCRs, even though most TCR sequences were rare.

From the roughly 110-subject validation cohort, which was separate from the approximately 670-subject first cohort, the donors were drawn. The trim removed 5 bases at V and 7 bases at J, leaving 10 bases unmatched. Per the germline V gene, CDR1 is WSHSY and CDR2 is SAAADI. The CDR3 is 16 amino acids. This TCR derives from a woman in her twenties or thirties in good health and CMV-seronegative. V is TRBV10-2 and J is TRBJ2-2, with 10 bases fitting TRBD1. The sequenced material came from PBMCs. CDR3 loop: CASSSRDRGRVGELFF. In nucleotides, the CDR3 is TGCGCCAGCAGTTCCCGGGACAGGGGACGGGTCGGGGAGCTGTTTTTT.